The 6 T cell receptor beta chains listed next were all sequenced from one sample in a study of T cell clonality in common variable immunodeficiency. Assay used: immunoSEQ multiplex PCR; TCRdb lists only in-frame clones, some missing. The data list about 39,000 clones, none observed once; 2.5% to 3% falls to the top ten. Sequenced input: peripheral blood mononuclear cells. The receptors shown here come from a person aged 18 to 75 in good health.

Turning to this clone: The sequence runs out 3 residues before the end of the CDR3; the remainder is reconstructed from the germline J gene. This chain links TRBV7-6 with TRBJ1-6; the match to TRBD1 covers 10 bases. V trimming: 6 bases; J trimming: 9 bases; junction bases outside the gene matches: 8. There are 15 residues in the CDR3. In germline, CDR1 is SGHVS, CDR2 FNYEAQ. Partial CDR3 DNA: TGTGCCAGCAGTACTGGGACAGGGGATAGTTCACCC. Protein: CASSTGTGDSSP. The full CDR3 reads CASSTGTGDSSPLHF.

In its sample, this clone was seen many times. The CDR3 is cut off 3 residues early in the read; its end comes from the germline J gene. The V gene is TRBV5-5, the J gene TRBJ2-5, with D possibly being TRBD2 (5 bases). The CDR3 loop spans 15 amino acids. Trimming pared 4 bases from V and 4 bases from J, leaving 17 bases between. Germline loops: CDR1 SGHKS, CDR2 YYEKEE (reference sequence). Incomplete CDR3 DNA: TGTGCCAGCAGCCCCGCCGGGGATACGGGAGAGACC. Amino acids: CASSPAGDTGET. The complete CDR3 reads CASSPAGDTGETQYF.

On this clone itself: A read error may be the cause here, since a much bigger clone is one base away. Read data end 3 residues before the CDR3 end; the end is taken from the germline J gene. This chain connects TRBV20-1 to TRBJ2-5, with a tentative D call TRBD1 (5 bases). In germline, CDR1 is DFQATT, CDR2 SNEGSKA (reference sequence). This CDR3 is 15 amino acids long. The CDR3 loop reads CSARVGRTNTDTQYF. CDR3 DNA, as far as it was read: TGCAGTGCTAGAGTGGGGCGGACAAACACAGATACC.

Details on this clone: The read is 3 residues too short to cover the CDR3 end, so that end is filled in from the germline J gene. This rearrangement joins TRBV2 to TRBJ1-1; no clear D. The CDR3 has 15 residues. V was clipped by 2 bases and J by 3 bases, with 13 bases between them. CDR1 and CDR2 from the germline V gene are SNHLY and FYNNEI. The CDR3 region is CASSESTDTYTEAFF. CDR3 DNA, as far as it was read: TGTGCCAGCAGTGAATCGACCGACACGTACACTGAA. The variable domain in full, with the rest retrieved from reference TRBV2 and TRBJ1-1, is EPEVTQTPSHQVTQMGQEVILRCVPISNHLYFYWYRQILGQKVEFLVSFYNNEISEKSEIFDDQFSVERPDGSNFTLKIRSTKLEDSAMYFCASSESTDTYTEAFFGQGTRLTVV.

In regard to this clone: Coverage ceases 3 residues before the CDR3 finishes, and the germline J gene fills in the end. The chain recombines TRBV7-2 with TRBJ2-3, with D unclear. CDR1 is SGHTA, CDR2 FQGNSA, per germline. The CDR3 contains 15 residues. CDR3 region: CASSLALYSNQPQYF. CDR3 DNA (partial): TGTGCCAGCAGCTTGGCGCTTTATAGCAATCAGCCG.

This clone has a count of ten or more. The read terminates 3 residues ahead of where the CDR3 ends, so the germline J gene completes it. The genes are TRBV24-1 and TRBJ2-5, with D possibly matching TRBD1 (6 bases). Trimming removed 4 bases from V and 4 bases from J, with 15 bases in between. This CDR3 has 15 residues. From germline, CDR1 is KGHDR and CDR2 SFDVKD. CDR3 sequence reads: CATSDRNRASETQYF. CDR3 bases read: TGTGCCACCAGTGACCGTAACAGGGCCTCAGAGACC.